These T cell receptor beta chains were read from a single sample in a study of blood T cell repertoires in COVID-19. Method: immunoSEQ multiplex PCR; TCRdb's copy keeps in-frame clones and lacks some. This table has a few hundred thousand clones, around 85% appearing once. The sample consisted of peripheral blood. The receptor set was obtained from a woman in her 30s who had recovered from COVID-19. The CDR3 runs from the conserved cysteine through the conserved F or W. The D gene is left open where the match is weak. The size field is filled for only some rows; it gives once, few, many or a size class.

j_gene,abundance,d_gene,v_gene,CDR3aa,CDR3nt
TRBJ1-5,.,TRBD1,TRBV5-1,CASSTGVLDQPQHF,TGCGCCAGCTCGACAGGGGTCCTCGATCAGCCCCAGCATTTT
TRBJ2-7,.,.,TRBV5-5,CASSLPRGYSYEQYF,TGTGCCAGCAGCCTCCCAAGGGGCTACTCCTACGAGCAGTACTTC
TRBJ1-6,.,.,TRBV27,CASSLRTIHSPLHF,TGTGCCAGCAGTTTACGGACTATTCACTCACCCCTCCACTTT
TRBJ2-6,.,TRBD1,TRBV19,CASSMEGQGSSGANVLTF,TGTGCCAGTAGTATGGAGGGACAGGGGTCCTCTGGGGCCAACGTCCTGACTTTC
TRBJ1-1,few,TRBD1,TRBV11-2,CASSLWQGVREAFF,TGTGCCAGCAGCTTATGGCAGGGGGTGAGAGAAGCTTTCTTT
TRBJ1-1,.,TRBD1,TRBV25-1,CASTQGAHTEAFF,TGTGCCAGCACCCAGGGGGCCCACACTGAAGCTTTCTTT
TRBJ2-1,.,TRBD2,TRBV5-1,CASSPDLAGYNEQFF,TGCGCCAGCAGCCCCGATTTAGCGGGGTACAATGAGCAGTTCTTC
TRBJ1-2,.,TRBD1,TRBV7-2,CASSFRTGYSGYGYTF,TGTGCCAGCAGCTTCCGGACAGGATATTCGGGTTATGGCTACACCTTC
TRBJ2-3,.,TRBD2,TRBV3-1/TRBV3-2,CASSQGIGTRRTDTQYF,TGTGCCAGCAGCCAAGGGATTGGGACTAGGAGGACAGATACGCAGTATTTT
TRBJ2-5,.,.,TRBV3-1/TRBV3-2,CASSQVSGTGQETQYF,TGTGCCAGCAGCCAAGTTTCAGGGACTGGGCAAGAGACCCAGTACTTC
TRBJ2-1,.,.,TRBV28,CASSPPRRTARTYNEQFF,TGTGCCAGCAGTCCACCCCGCCGGACAGCCCGTACCTACAATGAGCAGTTCTTC
TRBJ1-2,once,TRBD1,TRBV29-1,CSVEETGGVGYTF,TGCAGCGTTGAGGAAACAGGGGGCGTTGGCTACACCTTC
TRBJ1-1,.,.,TRBV20-1,CSAGERTEAFF,TGCAGTGCTGGGGAGCGGACTGAAGCTTTCTTT
TRBJ1-2,.,.,TRBV12-5,CASGLVARVEGQDYGYTF,TGTGCTAGTGGTTTGGTCGCCCGTGTGGAGGGGCAGGACTATGGCTACACCTTC
TRBJ1-4,.,.,TRBV27,CASSWGGLSNEKLFF,TGTGCCAGCAGTTGGGGGGGCTTATCTAATGAAAAACTGTTTTTT
TRBJ1-5,.,.,TRBV6-5,CASSLGVNQPQHF,TGTGCCAGCAGTTTGGGAGTCAATCAGCCCCAGCATTTT
TRBJ1-1,once,.,TRBV6-2/TRBV6-3,CASSYSGARTEAFF,TGTGCCAGCAGTTACTCGGGGGCTCGCACTGAAGCTTTCTTT
TRBJ1-2,.,TRBD1,TRBV6-5,CASSPSLTGVGGYTF,TGTGCCAGCAGCCCCAGCCTAACAGGGGTAGGCGGCTACACCTTC
TRBJ1-5,.,TRBD1,TRBV24-1,CATSDQTGGGQPQHF,TGTGCCACCAGTGATCAAACAGGGGGCGGACAGCCCCAGCATTTT
TRBJ1-6,.,TRBD1,TRBV25-1,CASSGQGLHSPLHF,TGTGCCAGCAGTGGACAGGGGCTGCATTCACCCCTCCACTTT
TRBJ2-5,once,TRBD2,TRBV2,CASTPGGHQYF,TGTGCCAGCACCCCGGGGGGTCATCAGTACTTC
TRBJ1-1,.,TRBD1,TRBV7-2,CASSPRQGINTEAFF,TGTGCCAGCAGCCCACGACAGGGGATAAACACTGAAGCTTTCTTT
TRBJ2-4,.,TRBD2,TRBV18,CASSPPIGGADIQYF,TGTGCCAGCTCACCACCGATCGGGGGGGCCGACATTCAGTACTTC